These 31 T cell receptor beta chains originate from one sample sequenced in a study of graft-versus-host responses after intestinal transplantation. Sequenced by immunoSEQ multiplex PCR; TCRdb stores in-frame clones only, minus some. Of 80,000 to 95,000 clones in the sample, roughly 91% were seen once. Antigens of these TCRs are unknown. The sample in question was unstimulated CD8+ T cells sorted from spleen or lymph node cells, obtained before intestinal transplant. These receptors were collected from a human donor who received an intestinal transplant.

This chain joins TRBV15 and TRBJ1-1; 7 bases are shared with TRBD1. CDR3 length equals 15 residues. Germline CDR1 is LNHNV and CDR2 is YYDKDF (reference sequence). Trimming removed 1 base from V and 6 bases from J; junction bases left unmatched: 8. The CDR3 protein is CATSRGGGGSAEAFF. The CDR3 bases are TGTGCCACCAGCAGAGGTGGAGGGGGCTCGGCTGAAGCTTTCTTT.

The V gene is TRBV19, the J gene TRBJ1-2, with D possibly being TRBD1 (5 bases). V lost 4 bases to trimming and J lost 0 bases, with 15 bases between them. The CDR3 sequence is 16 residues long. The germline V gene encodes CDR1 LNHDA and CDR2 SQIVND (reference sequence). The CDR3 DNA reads TGTGCCAGTAGTAAGGGGAACAGCGCAGCTAACTATGGCTACACCTTC. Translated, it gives CASSKGNSAANYGYTF.

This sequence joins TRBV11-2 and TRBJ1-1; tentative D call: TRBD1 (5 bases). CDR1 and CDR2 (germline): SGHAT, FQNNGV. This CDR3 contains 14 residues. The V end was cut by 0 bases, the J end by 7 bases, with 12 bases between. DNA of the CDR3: TGTGCCAGCAGCTTAGATACCGACAGCCTTGAAGCTTTCTTT. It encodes CASSLDTDSLEAFF.

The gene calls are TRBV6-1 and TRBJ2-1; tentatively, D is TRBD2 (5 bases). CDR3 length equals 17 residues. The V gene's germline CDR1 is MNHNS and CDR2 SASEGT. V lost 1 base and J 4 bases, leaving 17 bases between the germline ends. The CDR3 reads CASSEGRSRRNYNEQFF. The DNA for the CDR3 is TGTGCCAGCAGTGAAGGCAGGTCGCGGAGGAATTACAATGAGCAGTTCTTC.

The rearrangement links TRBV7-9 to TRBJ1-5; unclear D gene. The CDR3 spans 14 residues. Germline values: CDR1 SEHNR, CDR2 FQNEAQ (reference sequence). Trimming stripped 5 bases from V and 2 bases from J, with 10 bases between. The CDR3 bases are TGTGCCAGCAGCCTCGGTGGTCGCAATCAGCCCCAGCATTTT. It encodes CASSLGGRNQPQHF.

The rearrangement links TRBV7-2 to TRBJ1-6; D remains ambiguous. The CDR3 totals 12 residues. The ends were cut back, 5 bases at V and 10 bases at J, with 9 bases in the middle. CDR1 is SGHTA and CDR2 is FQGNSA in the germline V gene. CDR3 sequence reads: CASSLMGSPLHF. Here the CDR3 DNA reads TGTGCCAGCAGCCTCATGGGCTCACCCCTCCACTTT.

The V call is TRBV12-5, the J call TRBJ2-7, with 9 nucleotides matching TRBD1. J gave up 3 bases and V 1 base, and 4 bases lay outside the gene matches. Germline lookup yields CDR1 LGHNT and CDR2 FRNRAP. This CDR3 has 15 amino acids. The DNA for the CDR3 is TGTGCTAGTGGTTTGGCCGGGACAGGGCGCTACGAGCAGTACTTC. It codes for CASGLAGTGRYEQYF.

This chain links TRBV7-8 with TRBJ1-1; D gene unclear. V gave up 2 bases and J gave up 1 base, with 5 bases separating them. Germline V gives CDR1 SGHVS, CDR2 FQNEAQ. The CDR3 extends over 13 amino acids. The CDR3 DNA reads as TGTGCCAGCAGCTTATACGGGAACACTGAAGCTTTCTTT. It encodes CASSLYGNTEAFF. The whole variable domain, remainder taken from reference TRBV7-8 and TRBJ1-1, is GAGVSQSPRYKVAKRGQDVALRCDPISGHVSLFWYQQALGQGPEFLTYFQNEAQLDKSGLPSDRFFAERPEGSVSTLKIQRTQQEDSAVYLCASSLYGNTEAFFGQGTRLTVV.

The CDR3 coding sequence is TGTGCCAGCAGCTTATGGGCGGGGGGGAGCTCCTACAATGAGCAGTTCTTC. Protein product: CASSLWAGGSSYNEQFF. The V and J genes are TRBV7-9 and TRBJ2-1, with 9 bases identical to TRBD2. This CDR3 contains 17 residues. V gave up 2 bases and J gave up 0 bases; unmatched junction bases: 5. CDR1 and CDR2 from the germline V gene are SEHNR and FQNEAQ (reference sequence).

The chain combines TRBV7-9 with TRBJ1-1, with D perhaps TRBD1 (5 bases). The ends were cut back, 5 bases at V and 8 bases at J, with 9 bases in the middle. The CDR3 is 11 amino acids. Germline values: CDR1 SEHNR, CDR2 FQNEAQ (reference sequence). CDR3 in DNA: TGTGCCAGCAGCGCTGACAGCGAAGCTTTCTTT. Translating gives CASSADSEAFF.

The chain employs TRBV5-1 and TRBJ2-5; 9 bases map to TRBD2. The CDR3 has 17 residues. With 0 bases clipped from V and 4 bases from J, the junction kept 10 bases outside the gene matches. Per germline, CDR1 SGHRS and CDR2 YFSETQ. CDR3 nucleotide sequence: TGCGCCAGCAGCTTGGCCGGCGGGGGGGCATTAGGAGAGACCCAGTACTTC. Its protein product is CASSLAGGGALGETQYF.

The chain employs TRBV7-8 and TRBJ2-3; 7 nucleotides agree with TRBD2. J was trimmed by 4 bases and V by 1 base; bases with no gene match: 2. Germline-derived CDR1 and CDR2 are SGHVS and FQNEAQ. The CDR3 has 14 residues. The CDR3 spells CASSLDAGADTQYF. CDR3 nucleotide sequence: TGTGCCAGCAGCTTAGACGCGGGGGCAGATACGCAGTATTTT.

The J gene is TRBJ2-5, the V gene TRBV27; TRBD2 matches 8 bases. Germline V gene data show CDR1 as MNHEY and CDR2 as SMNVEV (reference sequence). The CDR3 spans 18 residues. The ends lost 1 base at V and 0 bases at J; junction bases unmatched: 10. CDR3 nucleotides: TGTGCCAGCAGTTTATTAGGCCCAGGACTAGCAGACCAAGAGACCCAGTACTTC. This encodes CASSLLGPGLADQETQYF.

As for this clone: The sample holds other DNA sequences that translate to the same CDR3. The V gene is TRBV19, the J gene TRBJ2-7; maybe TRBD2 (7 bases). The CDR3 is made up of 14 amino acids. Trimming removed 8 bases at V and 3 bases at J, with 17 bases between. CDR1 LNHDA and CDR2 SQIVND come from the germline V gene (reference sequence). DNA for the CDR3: TGTGCCAGTGCGGCAGGGAGGGGGGACTACGAGCAGTACTTC. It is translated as CASAAGRGDYEQYF.

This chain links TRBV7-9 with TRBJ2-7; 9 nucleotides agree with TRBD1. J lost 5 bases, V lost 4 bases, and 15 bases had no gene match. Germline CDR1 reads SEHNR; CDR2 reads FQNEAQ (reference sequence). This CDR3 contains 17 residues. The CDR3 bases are TGTGCCAGCAGCTCGCCTGGGGGGGACAGGGCTCGCGACGAGCAGTACTTC. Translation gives CASSSPGGDRARDEQYF.

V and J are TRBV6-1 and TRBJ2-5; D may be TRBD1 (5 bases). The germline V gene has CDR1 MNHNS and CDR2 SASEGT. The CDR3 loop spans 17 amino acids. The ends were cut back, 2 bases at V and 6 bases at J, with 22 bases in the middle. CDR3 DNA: TGTGCCAGCAGTGAATGGTTACTGACAGAAGCCGGAAAGACCCAGTACTTC. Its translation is CASSEWLLTEAGKTQYF.

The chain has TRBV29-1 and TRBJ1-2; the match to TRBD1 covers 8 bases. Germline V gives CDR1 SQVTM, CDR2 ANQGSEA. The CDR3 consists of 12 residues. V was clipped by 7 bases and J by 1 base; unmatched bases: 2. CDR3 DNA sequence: TGCAGCGCGGACAGGGTTAACTATGGCTACACCTTC. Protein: CSADRVNYGYTF.

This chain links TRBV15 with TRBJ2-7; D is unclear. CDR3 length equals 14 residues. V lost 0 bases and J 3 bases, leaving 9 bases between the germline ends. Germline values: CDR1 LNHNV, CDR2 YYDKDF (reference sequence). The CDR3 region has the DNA TGTGCCACCAGCAGAGATCTTGGCAGCTACGAGCAGTACTTC. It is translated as CATSRDLGSYEQYF.

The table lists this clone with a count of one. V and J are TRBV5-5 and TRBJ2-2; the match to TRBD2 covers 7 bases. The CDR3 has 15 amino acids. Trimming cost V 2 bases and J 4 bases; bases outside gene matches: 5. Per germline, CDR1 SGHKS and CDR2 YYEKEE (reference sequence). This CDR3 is CASSFSRGSTGELFF. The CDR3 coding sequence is TGTGCCAGCAGCTTCTCGCGGGGGTCCACCGGGGAGCTGTTTTTT.

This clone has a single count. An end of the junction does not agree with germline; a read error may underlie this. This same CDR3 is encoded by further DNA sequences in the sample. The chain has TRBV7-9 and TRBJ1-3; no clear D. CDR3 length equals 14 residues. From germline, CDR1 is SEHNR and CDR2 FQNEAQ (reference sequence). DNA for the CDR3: TGCGCCAGCAGCTTTGGGAGCTCTGGAAACACCATATATTTT. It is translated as CASSFGSSGNTIYF.

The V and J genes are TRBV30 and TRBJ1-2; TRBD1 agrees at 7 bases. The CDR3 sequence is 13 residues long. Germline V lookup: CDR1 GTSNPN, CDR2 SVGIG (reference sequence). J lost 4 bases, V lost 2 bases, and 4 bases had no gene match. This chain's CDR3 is CAWSPQGGYGYTF. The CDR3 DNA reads TGTGCCTGGAGTCCCCAGGGGGGCTATGGCTACACCTTC.

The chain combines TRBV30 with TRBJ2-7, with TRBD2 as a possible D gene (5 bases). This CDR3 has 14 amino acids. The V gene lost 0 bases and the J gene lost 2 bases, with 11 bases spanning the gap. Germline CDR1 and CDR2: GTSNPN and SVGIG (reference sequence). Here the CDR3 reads CAWSVAGSTYEQYF. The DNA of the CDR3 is TGTGCCTGGAGTGTTGCGGGCTCTACCTACGAGCAGTACTTC.

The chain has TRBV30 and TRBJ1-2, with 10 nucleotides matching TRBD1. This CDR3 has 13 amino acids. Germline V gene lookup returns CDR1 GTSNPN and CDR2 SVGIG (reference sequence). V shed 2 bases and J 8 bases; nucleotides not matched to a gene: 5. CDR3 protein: CAWSSTGGDGYTF. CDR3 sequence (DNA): TGTGCCTGGAGTTCGACAGGGGGCGACGGCTACACCTTC.

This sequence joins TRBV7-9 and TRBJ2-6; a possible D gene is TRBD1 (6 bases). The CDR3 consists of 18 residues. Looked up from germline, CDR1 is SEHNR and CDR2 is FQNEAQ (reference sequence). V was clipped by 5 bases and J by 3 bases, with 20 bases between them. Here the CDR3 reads CASSPGPRAGDGANVLTF. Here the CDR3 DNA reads TGTGCCAGCAGCCCAGGACCTCGGGCAGGGGATGGGGCCAACGTCCTGACTTTC.

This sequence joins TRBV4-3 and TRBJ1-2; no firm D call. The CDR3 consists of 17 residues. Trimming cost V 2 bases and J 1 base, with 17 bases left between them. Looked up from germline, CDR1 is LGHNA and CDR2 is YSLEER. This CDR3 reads CASSQIGTEDVNYGYTF. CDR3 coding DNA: TGCGCCAGCAGCCAAATAGGCACGGAGGATGTTAACTATGGCTACACCTTC.

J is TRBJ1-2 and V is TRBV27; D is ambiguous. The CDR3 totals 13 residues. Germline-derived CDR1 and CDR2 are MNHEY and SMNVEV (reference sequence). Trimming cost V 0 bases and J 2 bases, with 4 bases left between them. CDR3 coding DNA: TGTGCCAGCAGTTTATCCTCCAACTATGGCTACACCTTC. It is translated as CASSLSSNYGYTF.

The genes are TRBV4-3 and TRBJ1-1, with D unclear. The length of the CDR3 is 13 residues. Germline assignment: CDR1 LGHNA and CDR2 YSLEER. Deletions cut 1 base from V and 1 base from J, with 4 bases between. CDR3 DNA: TGCGCCAGCAGCCAAGGAGGGAACACTGAAGCTTTCTTT. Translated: CASSQGGNTEAFF.

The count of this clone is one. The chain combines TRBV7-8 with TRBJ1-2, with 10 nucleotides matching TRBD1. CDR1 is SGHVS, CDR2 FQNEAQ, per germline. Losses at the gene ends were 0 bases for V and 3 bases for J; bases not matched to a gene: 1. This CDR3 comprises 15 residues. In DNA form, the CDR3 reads TGTGCCAGCAGCTTAGCGGGGACAGGGGACTATGGCTACACCTTC. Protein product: CASSLAGTGDYGYTF.

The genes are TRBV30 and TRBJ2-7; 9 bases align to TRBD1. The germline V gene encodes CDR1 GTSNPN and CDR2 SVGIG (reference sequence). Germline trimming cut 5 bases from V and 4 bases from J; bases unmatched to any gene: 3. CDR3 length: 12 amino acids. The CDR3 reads CAWDRGEYEQYF. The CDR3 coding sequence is TGTGCCTGGGACAGGGGGGAGTACGAGCAGTACTTC.

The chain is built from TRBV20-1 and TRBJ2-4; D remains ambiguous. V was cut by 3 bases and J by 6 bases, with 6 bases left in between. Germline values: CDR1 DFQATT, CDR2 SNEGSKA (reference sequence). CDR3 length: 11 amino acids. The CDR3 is CSASSLNIQYF. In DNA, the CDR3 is TGCAGTGCTAGTTCTCTAAACATTCAGTACTTC.

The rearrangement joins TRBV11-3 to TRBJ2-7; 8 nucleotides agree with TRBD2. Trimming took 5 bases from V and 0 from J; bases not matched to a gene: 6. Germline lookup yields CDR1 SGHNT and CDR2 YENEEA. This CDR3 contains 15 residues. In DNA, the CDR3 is TGTGCCAGCAGCCCGACGGGGGGGAGCTCCTACGAGCAGTACTTC. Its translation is CASSPTGGSSYEQYF. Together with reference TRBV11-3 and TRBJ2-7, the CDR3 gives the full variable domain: EAGVVQSPRYKIIEKKQPVAFWCNPISGHNTLYWYLQNLGQGPELLIRYENEEAVDDSQLPKDRFSAERLKGVDSTLKIQPAELGDSAVYLCASSPTGGSSYEQYFGPGTRLTVT.